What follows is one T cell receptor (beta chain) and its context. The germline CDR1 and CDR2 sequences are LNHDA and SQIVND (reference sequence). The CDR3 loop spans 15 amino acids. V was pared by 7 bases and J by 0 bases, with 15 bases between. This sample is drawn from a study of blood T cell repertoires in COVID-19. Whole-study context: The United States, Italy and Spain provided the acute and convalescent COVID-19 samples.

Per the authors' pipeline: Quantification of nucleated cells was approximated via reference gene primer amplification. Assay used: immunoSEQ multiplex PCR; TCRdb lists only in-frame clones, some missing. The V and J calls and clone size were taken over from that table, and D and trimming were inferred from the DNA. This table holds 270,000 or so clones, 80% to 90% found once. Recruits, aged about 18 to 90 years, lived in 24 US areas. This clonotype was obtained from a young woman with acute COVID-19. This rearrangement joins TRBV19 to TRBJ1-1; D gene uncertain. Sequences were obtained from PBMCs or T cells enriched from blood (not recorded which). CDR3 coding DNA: TGTGCCAGTACTCCCCGGGAAGAACTGAACACTGAAGCTTTCTTT. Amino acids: CASTPREELNTEAFF.